The rows below give T cell receptor beta chains drawn from one sample of a study of blood T cell repertoires in COVID-19. Measured with immunoSEQ multiplex PCR; TCRdb has only the in-frame clones, and not every one. This repertoire shows around 99,000 clones, 70% to 90% found once; its top ten account for 1% to 1.4%. Sequencing was done on a sample of peripheral blood. These TCRs come from a human donor in a cohort sampled during active COVID-19. CDR3s include the opening cysteine and the closing phenylalanine or tryptophan. Each record gives: J gene, D gene, clone size, V gene, CDR3 protein, CDR3 DNA. A D gene is named only where the DNA matches it firmly. The size entry is marked missing in some rows and otherwise reads once, few, many or a size class.

TRBJ2-7 - - TRBV5-1 CASSLEGRTLYEQYF TGCGCCAGCAGCTTGGAGGGGCGAACCCTCTACGAGCAGTACTTC
TRBJ1-1 TRBD1 - TRBV2 CASSVHRGMNTEAFF TGTGCCAGCAGTGTCCACAGGGGAATGAACACTGAAGCTTTCTTT
TRBJ2-3 - - TRBV10-3 CAISVGRGSTDTQYF TGTGCCATCAGTGTAGGGCGGGGAAGCACAGATACGCAGTATTTT
TRBJ2-3 - - TRBV9 CASSVGLGVDTQYF TGTGCCAGCAGCGTAGGTTTGGGAGTAGATACGCAGTATTTT
TRBJ2-1 - - TRBV12-3/TRBV12-4 CASTFLNQGTQFF TGTGCCAGCACCTTCCTCAATCAGGGCACGCAGTTCTTC
TRBJ1-1 - - TRBV5-1 CASSLARGDTEAFF TGCGCCAGCAGCTTGGCCAGGGGAGACACTGAAGCTTTCTTT
TRBJ1-2 - few TRBV11-3 CASSHGANYGYTF TGTGCCAGCAGCCACGGAGCTAACTATGGCTACACCTTC
TRBJ1-6 - - TRBV27 CASSFRDTPRVGAPTLHF TGTGCCAGCAGTTTCCGGGACACCCCGCGAGTAGGAGCTCCTACCCTCCACTTT
TRBJ2-7 - once TRBV7-2 CASSLDYPREQYF TGTGCCAGCAGCTTAGATTACCCCAGGGAGCAGTACTTC
TRBJ2-6 - few TRBV5-4 CASNSPGANVLTF TGTGCCAGCAACAGTCCTGGGGCCAACGTCCTGACTTTC
TRBJ2-5 - - TRBV5-1 CASSFGQGQETQYF TGCGCCAGCAGCTTTGGGCAGGGGCAAGAGACCCAGTACTTC
TRBJ2-7 TRBD2 - TRBV9 CASSVGGRASEQYF TGTGCCAGCAGCGTAGGCGGGAGGGCTTCCGAGCAGTACTTC
TRBJ2-5 - - TRBV5-5 CASSQGWVGETQYF TGTGCCAGCAGCCAGGGTTGGGTGGGAGAGACCCAGTACTTC
TRBJ1-6 TRBD1 - TRBV7-2 CASSFRGDSPLHF TGTGCCAGCAGCTTCAGGGGGGATTCACCCCTCCACTTT
TRBJ2-7 - once TRBV7-9 CASAFNPSYEQYF TGTGCCAGCGCGTTCAATCCCTCCTACGAGCAGTACTTC
TRBJ2-5 TRBD2 - TRBV2 CASSVGEGETQYF TGTGCCAGCAGTGTAGGGGAGGGAGAGACCCAGTACTTC